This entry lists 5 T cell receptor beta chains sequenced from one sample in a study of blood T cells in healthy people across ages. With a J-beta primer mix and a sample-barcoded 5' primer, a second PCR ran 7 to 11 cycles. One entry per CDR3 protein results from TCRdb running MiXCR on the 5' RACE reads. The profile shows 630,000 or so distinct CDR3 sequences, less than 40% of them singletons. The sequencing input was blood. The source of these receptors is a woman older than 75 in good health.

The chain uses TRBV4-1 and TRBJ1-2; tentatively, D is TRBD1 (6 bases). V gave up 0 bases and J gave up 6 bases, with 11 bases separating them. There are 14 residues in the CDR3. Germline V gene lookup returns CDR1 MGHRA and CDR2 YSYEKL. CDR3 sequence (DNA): TGCGCCAGCAGCCAAGACTGGGGGGGCGATGGCTACACCTTC. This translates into CASSQDWGGDGYTF.

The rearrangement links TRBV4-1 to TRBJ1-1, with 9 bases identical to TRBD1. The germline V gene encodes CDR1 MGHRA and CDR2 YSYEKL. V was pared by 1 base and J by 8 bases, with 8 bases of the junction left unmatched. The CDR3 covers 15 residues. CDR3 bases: TGCGCCAGCAGCCAAGGGGACAGGGAGAACCGGGAAGCTTTCTTT. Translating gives CASSQGDRENREAFF.

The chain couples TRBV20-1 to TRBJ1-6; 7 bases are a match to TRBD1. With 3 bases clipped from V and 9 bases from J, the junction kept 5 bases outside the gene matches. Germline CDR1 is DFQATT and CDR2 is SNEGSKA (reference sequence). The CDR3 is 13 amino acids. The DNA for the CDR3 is TGCAGTGCTAGGGAACAGGGGATTTCACCCCTCCACTTT. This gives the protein CSAREQGISPLHF.

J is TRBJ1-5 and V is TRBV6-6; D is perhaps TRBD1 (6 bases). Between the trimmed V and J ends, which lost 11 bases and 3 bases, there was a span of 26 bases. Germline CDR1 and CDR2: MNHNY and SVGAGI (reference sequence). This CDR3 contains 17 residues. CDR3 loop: CARLPQGPYDNNQPQHF. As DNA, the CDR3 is TGTGCCCGCCTCCCACAGGGCCCTTACGATAACAATCAGCCCCAGCATTTT.

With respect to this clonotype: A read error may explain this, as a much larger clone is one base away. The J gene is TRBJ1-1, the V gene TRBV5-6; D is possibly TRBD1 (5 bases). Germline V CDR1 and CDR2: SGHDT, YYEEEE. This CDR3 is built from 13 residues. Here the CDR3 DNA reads TGTGCCGGCAGCTTGAGGGGACCCGAGGGAGCTTTCTTT. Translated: CAGSLRGPEGAFF.